Sequencing of this TCR beta chain was carried out in a study of patients and donors after allogeneic stem cell transplantation (dated by TCRdb to about 2020). The CDR3 holds 14 amino acids from the cysteine to the phenylalanine. Only CDR3 DNA remains: 42 bases, in frame from the first base. V is reduced by 4 bases and J by 3 bases, leaving a spacing of 11 bases between them. In the germline V gene, CDR1 corresponds to SNHLY and CDR2 to FYNNEI. As to this clonotype: It lacks a known antigen. No base-level quality is on record; no much larger clone is a single base apart.

The library was produced with RT-PCR. Instrument on record: NextSeq 550. TCRdb applied fastp at Q25 and MiXCR to the public reads, then kept only in-frame beta chains. A single entry per CDR3 protein holds the most common genes and DNA from its merged rows. The sample data list about a million distinct CDR3 sequences, and roughly 18% of these were observed just once. The ten largest clones capture around 5.5% of the sample. The receptor chain draws on TRBV2 and TRBJ2-3; confidence is insufficient to name the D gene. Input material: blood, either unsorted or a sorted T cell fraction (not recorded which). The sequence derives from a human donor who was either an allogeneic HSCT recipient or a stem cell or donor lymphocyte infusion donor (not recorded which). It is not recorded whose cells these are; they may come from a transplant donor. The nucleotide sequence is TGTGCCAGCAGTGTTAGTGTCGCGACAGATACGCAGTATTTT. Its translation reads: CASSVSVATDTQYF.